This T cell receptor beta chain was recorded in a study of T cell clusters in autoimmune cytopenias. Overall study results and limits: Physiological T cell clusters of healthy donors were apparently absent in primary autoimmune cytopenia patients.

The CDR3 contains 15 residues. Frequency places this clonotype as medium-sized. No antigen is known for it. TRB amplification used approximately 270 ng of peripheral blood genomic DNA. TRB was amplified by touch-down multiplex PCR, primer pools A and B combined. TCRdb reworked the multiplex PCR reads into one entry per CDR3 protein, no DNA. The sample shows roughly 6,000 distinct CDR3 sequences, and less than 10% sits with its ten largest clones. In addition, the sample was reused for a study of T cell repertoires in aging, cancer and after chemotherapy. That report adds: About 8.1 million TCR reads made up the full dataset. Untreated cancer patients had significantly lower blood TCR diversity than age-matched healthy donors. Healthy donors lost TCR diversity with age mainly through richness, cancer patients through richness and evenness.

This TCR derives from a human donor in good health. Sequenced: peripheral blood. The J gene is TRBJ2-3, the V gene TRBV12-3 or TRBV12-4; with no DNA, the TCRdb D assignment of TRBD2 cannot be verified. CDR3 in amino acids: CASSYGLAGTDTQYF.